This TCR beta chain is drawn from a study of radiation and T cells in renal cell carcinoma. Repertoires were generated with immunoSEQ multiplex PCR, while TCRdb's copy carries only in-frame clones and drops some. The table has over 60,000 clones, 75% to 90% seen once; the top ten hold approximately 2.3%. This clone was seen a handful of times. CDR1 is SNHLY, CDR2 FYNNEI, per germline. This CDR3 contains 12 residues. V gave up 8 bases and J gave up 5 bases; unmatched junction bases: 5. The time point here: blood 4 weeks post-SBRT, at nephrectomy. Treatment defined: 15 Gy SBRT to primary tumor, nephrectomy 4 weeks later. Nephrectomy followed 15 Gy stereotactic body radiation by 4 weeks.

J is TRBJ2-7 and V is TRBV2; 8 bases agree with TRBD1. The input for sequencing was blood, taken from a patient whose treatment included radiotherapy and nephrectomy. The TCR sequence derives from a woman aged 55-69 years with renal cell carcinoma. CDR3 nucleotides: TGTGCCAGCGGGGACAGGTGGGACGAGCAGTACTTC. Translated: CASGDRWDEQYF.